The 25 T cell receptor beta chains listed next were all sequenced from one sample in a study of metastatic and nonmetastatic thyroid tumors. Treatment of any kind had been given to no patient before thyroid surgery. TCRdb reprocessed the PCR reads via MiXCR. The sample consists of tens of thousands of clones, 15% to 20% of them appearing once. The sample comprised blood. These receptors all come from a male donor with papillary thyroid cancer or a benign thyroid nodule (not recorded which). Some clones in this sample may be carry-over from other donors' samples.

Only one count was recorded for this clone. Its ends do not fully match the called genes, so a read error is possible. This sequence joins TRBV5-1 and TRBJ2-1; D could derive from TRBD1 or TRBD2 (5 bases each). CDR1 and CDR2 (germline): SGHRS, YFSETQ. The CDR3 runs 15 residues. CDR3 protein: CASSQEGTSYNEKFF. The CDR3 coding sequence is TGCGCCAGCAGCCAGGAAGGGACCTCCTACAATGAGAAGTTCTTC.

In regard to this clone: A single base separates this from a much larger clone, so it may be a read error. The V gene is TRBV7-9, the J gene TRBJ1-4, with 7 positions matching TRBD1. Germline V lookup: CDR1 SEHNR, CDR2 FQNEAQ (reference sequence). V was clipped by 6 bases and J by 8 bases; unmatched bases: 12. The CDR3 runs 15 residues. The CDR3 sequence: CASRRTGQLVEKLFF. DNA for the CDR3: TGTGCCAGCAGACGAACGGGACAGCTTGTGGAAAAACTGTTTTTT.

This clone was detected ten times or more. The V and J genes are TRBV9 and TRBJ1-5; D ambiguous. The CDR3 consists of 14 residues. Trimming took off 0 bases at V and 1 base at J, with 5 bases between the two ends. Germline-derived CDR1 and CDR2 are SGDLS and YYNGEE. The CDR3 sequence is CASSVAGSNQPQHF. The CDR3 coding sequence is TGTGCCAGCAGCGTAGCGGGCAGCAATCAGCCCCAGCATTTT.

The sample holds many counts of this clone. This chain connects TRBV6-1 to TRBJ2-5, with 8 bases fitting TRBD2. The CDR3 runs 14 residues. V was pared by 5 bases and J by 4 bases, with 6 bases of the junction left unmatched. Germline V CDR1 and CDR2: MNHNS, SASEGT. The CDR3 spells CASSSRGGVETQYF. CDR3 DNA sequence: TGTGCCAGCAGTTCCCGGGGGGGCGTAGAGACCCAGTACTTC.

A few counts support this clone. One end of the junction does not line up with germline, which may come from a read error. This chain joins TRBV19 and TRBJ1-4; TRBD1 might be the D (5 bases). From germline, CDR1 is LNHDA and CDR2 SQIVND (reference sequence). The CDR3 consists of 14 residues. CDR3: CAISMGGAGEKLFF. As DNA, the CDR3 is TGTGCCATTAGTATGGGCGGGGCGGGAGAAAAACTTTTTTTT.

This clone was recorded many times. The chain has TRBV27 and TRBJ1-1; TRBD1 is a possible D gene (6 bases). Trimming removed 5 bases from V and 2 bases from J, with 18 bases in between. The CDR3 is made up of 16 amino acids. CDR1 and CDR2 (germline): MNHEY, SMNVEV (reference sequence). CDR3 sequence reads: CASSRKVGGVNTEAFF. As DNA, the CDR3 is TGTGCCAGCAGTCGAAAAGTGGGGGGCGTCAACACTGAAGCTTTCTTT.

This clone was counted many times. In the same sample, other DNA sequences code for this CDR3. The CDR3 nucleotides are TGTGCCACCAGGGCGACTCCGAACACCGGGGAGCTGTTTTTT. Translation gives CATRATPNTGELFF. This chain connects TRBV9 to TRBJ2-2; tentative D call: TRBD1 (5 bases). Germline CDR1 SGDLS, CDR2 YYNGEE. The CDR3 is 14 amino acids. V lost 9 bases to trimming and J lost 0 bases, with 12 bases between them.

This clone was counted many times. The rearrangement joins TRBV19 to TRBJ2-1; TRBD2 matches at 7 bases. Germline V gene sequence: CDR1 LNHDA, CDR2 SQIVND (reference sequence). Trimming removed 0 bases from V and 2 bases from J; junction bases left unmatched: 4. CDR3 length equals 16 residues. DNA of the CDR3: TGTGCCAGTAGTATAGAGGGCGGGAGACCCTACAATGAGCAGTTCTTC. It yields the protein CASSIEGGRPYNEQFF.

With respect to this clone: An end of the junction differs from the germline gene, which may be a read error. The CDR3 loop is CASSKEGGTVELFF. The CDR3 DNA reads TGTGCCAGCAGTAAAGAGGGCGGGACCGTGGAGCTGTTTTTT. J is TRBJ2-2 and V is TRBV6-1; D is possibly TRBD2 (6 bases). This CDR3 region has 14 residues. Looked up from germline, CDR1 is MNHNS and CDR2 is SASEGT.

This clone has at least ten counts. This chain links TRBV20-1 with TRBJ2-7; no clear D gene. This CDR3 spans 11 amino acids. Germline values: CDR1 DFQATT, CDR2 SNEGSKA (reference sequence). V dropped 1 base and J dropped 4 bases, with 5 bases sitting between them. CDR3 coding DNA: TGCAGTGCTAGAGTGGAGTACGAGCAGTACGTC. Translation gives CSARVEYEQYV.

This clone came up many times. The CDR3 DNA is TGTGCCACCCGCCCCGGGGCAGGGCCGTCCAATGAGCAGTTCTTC. This codes for CATRPGAGPSNEQFF. The chain carries TRBV6-1 and TRBJ2-1, with D perhaps matching TRBD1 or TRBD2 (5 bases each). Trimming removed 10 bases from V and 6 bases from J, with 22 bases in between. This CDR3 contains 15 residues. CDR1 MNHNS and CDR2 SASEGT come from the germline V gene.

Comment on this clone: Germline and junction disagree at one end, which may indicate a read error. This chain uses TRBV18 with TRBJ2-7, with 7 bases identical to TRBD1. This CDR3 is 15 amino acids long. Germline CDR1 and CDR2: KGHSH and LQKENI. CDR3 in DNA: TGTGCCATCTCACCAATCCTACAGGGGCCCTCCGACCAGTACTTC. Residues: CAISPILQGPSDQYF. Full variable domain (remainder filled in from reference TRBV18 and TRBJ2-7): NAGVMQNPRHLVRRRGQEARLRCSPMKGHSHVYWYRQLPEEGLKFMVYLQKENIIDESGMPKERFSAEFPKEGPSILRIQQVVRGDSAAYFCAISPILQGPSDQYFGPGTRLTVT.

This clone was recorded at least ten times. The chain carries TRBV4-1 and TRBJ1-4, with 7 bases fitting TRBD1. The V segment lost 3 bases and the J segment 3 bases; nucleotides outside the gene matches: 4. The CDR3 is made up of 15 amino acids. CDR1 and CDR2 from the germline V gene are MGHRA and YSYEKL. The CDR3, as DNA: TGCGCCAGCAGCCAGCCGGGACAGTCTAATGAAAAACTGTTTTTT. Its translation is CASSQPGQSNEKLFF.

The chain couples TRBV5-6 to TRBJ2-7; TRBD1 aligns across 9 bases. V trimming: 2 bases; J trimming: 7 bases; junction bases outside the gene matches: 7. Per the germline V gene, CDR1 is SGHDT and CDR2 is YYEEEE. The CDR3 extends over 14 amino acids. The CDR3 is CASSFGTGYNEQYV. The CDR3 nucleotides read TGTGCCAGCAGCTTCGGGACAGGGTACAATGAGCAGTACGTC.

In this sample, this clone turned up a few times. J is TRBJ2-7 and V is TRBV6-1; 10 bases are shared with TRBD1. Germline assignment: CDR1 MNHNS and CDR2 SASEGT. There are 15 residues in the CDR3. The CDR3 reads CASTVGQGSAYDQYV. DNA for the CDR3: TGTGCCAGCACTGTGGGACAGGGGAGCGCCTACGATCAGTACGTC.

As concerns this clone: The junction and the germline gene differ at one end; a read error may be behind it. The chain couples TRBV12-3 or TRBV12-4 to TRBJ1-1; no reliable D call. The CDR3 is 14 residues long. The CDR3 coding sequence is TGTTCCAGCACCTACGAGGAAGTGAACACTGAAGCTTTCTTT. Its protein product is CSSTYEEVNTEAFF.

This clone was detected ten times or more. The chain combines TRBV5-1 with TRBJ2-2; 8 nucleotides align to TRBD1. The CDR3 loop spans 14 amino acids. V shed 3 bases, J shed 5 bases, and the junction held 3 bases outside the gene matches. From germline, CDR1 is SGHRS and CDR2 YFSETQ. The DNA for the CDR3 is TGCGCCAGCAGCTCTGACAGGGGAACCGGGGAGCTGTTTTTT. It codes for CASSSDRGTGELFF.

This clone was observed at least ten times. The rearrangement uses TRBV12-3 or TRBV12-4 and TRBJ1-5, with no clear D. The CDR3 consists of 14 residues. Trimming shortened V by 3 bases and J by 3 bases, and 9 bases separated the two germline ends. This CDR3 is CASSFGRPNQPQHF. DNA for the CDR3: TGTGCCAGCAGTTTCGGGCGGCCCAATCAGCCCCAGCATTTT.

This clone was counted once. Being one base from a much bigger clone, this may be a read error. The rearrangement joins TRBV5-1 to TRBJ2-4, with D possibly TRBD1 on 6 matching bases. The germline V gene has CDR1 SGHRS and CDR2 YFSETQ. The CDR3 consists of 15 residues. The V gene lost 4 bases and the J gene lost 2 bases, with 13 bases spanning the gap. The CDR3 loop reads CASSQDSAPKNIQYF. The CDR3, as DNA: TGCGCCAGCAGCCAGGACAGTGCCCCCAAAAACATTCAGTACTTC. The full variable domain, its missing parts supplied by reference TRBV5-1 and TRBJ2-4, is KAGVTQTPRYLIKTRGQQVTLSCSPISGHRSVSWYQQTPGQGLQFLFEYFSETQRNKGNFPGRFSGRQFSNSRSEMNVSTLELGDSALYLCASSQDSAPKNIQYFGAGTRLSVL.

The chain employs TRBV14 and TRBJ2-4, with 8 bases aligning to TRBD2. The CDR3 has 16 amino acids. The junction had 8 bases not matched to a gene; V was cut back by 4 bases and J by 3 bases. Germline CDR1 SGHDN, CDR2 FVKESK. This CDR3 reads CASSLAGGLGKNIQYF. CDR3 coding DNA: TGTGCCAGCAGCCTCGCGGGAGGACTAGGCAAAAACATTCAGTACTTC.

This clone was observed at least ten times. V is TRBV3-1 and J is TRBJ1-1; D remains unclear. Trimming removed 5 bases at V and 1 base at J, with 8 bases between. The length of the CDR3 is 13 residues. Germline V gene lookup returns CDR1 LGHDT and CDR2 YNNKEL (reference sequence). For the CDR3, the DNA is TGTGCCAGCAGCTCAAGGGCGAACACTGAAGCTTTCTTT. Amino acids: CASSSRANTEAFF.

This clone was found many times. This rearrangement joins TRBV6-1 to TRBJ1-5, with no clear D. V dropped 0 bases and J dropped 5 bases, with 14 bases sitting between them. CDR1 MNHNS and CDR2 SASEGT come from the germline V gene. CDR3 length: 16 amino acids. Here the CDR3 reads CASSEALAGAYQPQHF. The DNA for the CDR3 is TGTGCCAGCAGTGAAGCTCTTGCAGGAGCCTATCAGCCCCAGCATTTT.

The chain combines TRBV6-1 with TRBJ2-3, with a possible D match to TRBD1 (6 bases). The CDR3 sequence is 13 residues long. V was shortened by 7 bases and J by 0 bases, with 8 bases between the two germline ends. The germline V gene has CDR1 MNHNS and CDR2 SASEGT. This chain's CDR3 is CASIDRSTDTQYF. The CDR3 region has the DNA TGTGCCAGCATCGACAGGAGCACAGATACGCAGTATTTT.

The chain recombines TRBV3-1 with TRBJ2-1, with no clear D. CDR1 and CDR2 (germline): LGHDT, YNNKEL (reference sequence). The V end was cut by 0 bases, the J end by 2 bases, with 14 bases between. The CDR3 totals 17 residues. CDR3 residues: CASSQETLVRTYNEQFF. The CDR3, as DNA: TGTGCCAGCAGCCAAGAGACCCTCGTGAGGACCTACAATGAGCAGTTCTTC.

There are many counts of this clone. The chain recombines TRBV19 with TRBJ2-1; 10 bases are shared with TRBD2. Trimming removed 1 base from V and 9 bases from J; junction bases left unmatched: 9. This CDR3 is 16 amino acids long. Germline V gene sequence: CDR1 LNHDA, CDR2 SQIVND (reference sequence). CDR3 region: CASSIVGSGRSVEQFF. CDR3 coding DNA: TGTGCCAGTAGTATAGTAGGTAGCGGGAGGTCGGTTGAGCAGTTCTTC.